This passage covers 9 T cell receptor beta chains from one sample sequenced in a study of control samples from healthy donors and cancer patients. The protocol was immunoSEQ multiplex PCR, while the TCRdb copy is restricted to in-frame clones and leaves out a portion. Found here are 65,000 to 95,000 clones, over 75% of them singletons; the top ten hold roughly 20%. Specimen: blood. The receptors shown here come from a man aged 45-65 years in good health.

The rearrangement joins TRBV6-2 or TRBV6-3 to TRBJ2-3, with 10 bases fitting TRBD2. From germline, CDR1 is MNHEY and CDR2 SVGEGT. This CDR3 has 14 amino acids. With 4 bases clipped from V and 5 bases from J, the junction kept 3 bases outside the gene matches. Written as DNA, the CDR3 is TGTGCCAGCAGTTCCCGACTAGCGGGAGATACGCAGTATTTT. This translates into CASSSRLAGDTQYF.

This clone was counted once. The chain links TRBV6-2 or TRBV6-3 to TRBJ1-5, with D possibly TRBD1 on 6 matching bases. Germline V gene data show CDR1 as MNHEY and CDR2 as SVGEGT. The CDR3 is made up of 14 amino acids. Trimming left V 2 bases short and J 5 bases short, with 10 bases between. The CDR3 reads CASSYRQDYQPQHF. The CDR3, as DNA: TGTGCCAGCAGTTACAGACAGGACTATCAGCCCCAGCATTTT.

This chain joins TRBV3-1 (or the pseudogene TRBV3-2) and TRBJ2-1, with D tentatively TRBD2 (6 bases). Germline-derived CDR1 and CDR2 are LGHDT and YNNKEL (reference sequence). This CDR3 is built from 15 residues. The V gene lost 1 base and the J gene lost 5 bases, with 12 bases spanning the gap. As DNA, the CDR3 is TGTGCCAGCAGCCAAGGACGTGGGGGGAACAATGAGCAGTTCTTC. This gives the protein CASSQGRGGNNEQFF.

CDR3 DNA sequence: TGCGCCAGCAGCGGGGACAGTGCGTATTCACCCCTCCACTTT. Translation gives CASSGDSAYSPLHF. The chain joins TRBV5-1 to TRBJ1-6, with 7 bases identical to TRBD1. V lost 4 bases, J lost 8 bases, and 6 bases stayed unmatched. The germline V gene encodes CDR1 SGHRS and CDR2 YFSETQ. CDR3 length equals 14 residues.

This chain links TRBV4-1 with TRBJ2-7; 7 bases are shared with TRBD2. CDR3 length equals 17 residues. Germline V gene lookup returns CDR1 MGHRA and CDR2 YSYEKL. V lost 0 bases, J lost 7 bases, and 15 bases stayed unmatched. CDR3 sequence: CASSQDYANSGRQEQYV. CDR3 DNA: TGCGCCAGCAGCCAAGATTATGCGAATAGCGGGCGTCAGGAGCAGTACGTC.

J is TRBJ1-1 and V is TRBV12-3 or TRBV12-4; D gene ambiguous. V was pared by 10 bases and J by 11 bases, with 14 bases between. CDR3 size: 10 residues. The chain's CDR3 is CATRIREAFF. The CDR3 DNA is TGTGCCACCCGGATCCGTGAGGCTTTCTTT.

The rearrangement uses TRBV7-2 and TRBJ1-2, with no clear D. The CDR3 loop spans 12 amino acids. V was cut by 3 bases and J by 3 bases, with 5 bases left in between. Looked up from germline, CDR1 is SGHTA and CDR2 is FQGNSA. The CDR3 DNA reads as TGTGCCAGCAGCTTTTGGTACTATGGCTACACCTTC. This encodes CASSFWYYGYTF.

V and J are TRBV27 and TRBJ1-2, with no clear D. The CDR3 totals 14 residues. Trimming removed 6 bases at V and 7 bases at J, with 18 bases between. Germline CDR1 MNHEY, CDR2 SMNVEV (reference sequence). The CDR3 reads CASSWGGLDSGYTF. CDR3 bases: TGTGCCAGCAGCTGGGGTGGGTTGGATTCTGGCTACACCTTC.

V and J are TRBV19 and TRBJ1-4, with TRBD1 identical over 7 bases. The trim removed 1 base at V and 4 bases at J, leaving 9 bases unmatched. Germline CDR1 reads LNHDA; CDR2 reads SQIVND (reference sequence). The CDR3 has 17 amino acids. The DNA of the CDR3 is TGTGCCAGTAGTATAGGGGGACCGGGACAGCTTAATGAAAAACTGTTTTTT. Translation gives CASSIGGPGQLNEKLFF.